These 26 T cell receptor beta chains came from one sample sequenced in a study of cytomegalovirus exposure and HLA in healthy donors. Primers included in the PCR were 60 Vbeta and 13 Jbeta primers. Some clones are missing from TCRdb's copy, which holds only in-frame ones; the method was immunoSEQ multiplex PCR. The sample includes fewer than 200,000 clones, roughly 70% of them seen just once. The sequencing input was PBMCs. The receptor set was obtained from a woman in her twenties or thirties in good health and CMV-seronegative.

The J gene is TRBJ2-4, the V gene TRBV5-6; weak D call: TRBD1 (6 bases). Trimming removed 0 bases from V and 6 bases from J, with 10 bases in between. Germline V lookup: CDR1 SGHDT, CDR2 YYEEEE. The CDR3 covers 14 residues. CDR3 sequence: CASSLVPQGNIQYF. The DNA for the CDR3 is TGTGCCAGCAGCTTGGTCCCACAGGGAAACATTCAGTACTTC.

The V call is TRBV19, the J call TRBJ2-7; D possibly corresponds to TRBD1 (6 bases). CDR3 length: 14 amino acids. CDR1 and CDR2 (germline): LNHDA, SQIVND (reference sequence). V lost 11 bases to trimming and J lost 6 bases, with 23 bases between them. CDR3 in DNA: TGTGCCTCCTCCTCCAGGGGATTTCCTCCCGAGCAGTACTTC. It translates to CASSSRGFPPEQYF.

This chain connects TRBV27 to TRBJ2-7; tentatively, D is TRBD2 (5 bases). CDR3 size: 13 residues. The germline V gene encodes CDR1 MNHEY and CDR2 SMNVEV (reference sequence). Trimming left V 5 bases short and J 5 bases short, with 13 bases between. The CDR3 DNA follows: TGTGCCAGCAGTATAGGGAGTAGGGACGAGCAGTACTTC. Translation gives CASSIGSRDEQYF.

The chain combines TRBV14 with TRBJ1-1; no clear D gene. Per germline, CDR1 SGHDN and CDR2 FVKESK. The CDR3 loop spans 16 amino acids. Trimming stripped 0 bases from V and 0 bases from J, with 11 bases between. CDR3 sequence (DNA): TGTGCCAGCAGCCAAGATATAGGGAGAATGAACACTGAAGCTTTCTTT. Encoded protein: CASSQDIGRMNTEAFF.

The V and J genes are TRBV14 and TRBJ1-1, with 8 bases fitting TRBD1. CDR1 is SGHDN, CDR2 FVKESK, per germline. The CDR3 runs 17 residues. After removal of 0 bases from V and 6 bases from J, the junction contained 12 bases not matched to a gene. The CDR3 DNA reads TGTGCCAGCAGCCAAGATCAAAGACAGGGGTCGGGCCCTGAAGCTTTCTTT. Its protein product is CASSQDQRQGSGPEAFF.

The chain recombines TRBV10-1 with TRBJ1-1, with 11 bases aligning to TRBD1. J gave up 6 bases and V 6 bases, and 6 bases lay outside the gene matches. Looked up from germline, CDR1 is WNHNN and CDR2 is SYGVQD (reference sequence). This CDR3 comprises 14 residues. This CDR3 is CASSRGQGVAEAFF. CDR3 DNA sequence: TGCGCCAGCAGCCGGGGACAGGGGGTCGCTGAAGCTTTCTTT.

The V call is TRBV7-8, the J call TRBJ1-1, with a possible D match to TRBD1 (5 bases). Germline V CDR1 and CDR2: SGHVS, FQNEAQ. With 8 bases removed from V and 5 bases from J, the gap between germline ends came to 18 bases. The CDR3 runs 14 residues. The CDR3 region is CASLPQGAGTEAFF. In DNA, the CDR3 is TGTGCCAGCCTACCCCAAGGGGCGGGAACTGAAGCTTTCTTT.

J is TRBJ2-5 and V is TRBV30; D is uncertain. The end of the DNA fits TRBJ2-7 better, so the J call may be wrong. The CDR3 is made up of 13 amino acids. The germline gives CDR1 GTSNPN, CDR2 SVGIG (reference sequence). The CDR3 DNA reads TGTGCCTGGAGTGAACCCCCATTCCACGAGCAGTACTTC. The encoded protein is CAWSEPPFHEQYF.

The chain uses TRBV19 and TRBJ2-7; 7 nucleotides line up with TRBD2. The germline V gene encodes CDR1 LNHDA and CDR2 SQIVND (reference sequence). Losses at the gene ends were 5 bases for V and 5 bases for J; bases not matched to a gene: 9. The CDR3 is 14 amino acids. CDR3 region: CASSGPWEGHEQYF. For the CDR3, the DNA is TGTGCCAGTAGTGGACCCTGGGAGGGACACGAGCAGTACTTC. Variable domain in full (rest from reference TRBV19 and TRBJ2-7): DGGITQSPKYLFRKEGQNVTLSCEQNLNHDAMYWYRQDPGQGLRLIYYSQIVNDFQKGDIAEGYSVSREKKESFPLTVTSAQKNPTAFYLCASSGPWEGHEQYFGPGTRLTVT.

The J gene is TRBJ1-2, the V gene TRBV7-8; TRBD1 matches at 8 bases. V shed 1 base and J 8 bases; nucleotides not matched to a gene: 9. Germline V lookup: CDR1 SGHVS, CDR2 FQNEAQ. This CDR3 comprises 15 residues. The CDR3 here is CASSLVPPGGAGYTF. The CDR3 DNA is TGTGCCAGCAGCTTAGTGCCTCCAGGGGGCGCGGGCTACACCTTC.

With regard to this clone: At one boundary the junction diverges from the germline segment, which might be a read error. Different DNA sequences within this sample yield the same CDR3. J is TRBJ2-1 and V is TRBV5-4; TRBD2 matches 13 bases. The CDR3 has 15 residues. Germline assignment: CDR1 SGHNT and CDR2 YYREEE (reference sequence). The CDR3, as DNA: TGTGCCAGTAGCTACGGGACTAGCGGGGTCTATGAGCAGTTCTTC. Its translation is CASSYGTSGVYEQFF.

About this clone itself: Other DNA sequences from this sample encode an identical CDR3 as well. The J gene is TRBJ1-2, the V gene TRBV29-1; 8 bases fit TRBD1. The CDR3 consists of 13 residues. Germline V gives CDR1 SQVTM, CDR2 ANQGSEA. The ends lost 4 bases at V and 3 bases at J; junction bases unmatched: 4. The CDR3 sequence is CSVGVGQDYGYTF. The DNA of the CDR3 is TGCAGCGTTGGTGTGGGACAGGACTATGGCTACACCTTC.

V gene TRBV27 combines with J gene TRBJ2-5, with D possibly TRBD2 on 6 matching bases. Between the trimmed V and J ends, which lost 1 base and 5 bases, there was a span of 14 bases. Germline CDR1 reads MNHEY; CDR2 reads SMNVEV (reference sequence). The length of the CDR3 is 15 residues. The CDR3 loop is CASSLYGTRGETQYF. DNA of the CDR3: TGTGCCAGCAGTTTATACGGGACTCGGGGGGAGACCCAGTACTTC.

The CDR3: CASSLEGQNSGNTIYF. In nucleotides, the CDR3 is TGTGCCAGCTCACTGGAGGGGCAAAACTCTGGAAACACCATATATTTT. The rearrangement joins TRBV18 to TRBJ1-3; tentatively, D is TRBD1 (5 bases). V dropped 4 bases and J dropped 0 bases, with 13 bases sitting between them. CDR1 and CDR2 (germline): KGHSH, LQKENI. The CDR3 length is 16 residues.

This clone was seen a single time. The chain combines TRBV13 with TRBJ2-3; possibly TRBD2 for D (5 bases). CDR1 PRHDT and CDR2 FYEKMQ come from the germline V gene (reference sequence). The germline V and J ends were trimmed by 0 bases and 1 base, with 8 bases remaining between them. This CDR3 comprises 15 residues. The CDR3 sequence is CASSLGEGGTDTQYF. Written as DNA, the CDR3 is TGTGCCAGCAGCTTAGGCGAGGGAGGCACAGATACGCAGTATTTT.

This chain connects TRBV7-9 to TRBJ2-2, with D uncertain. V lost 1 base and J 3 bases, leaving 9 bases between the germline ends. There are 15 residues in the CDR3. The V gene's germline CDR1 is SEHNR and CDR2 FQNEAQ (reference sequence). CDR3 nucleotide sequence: TGTGCCAGCAGCTTAGATCCCAGTTACACCGGGGAGCTGTTTTTT. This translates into CASSLDPSYTGELFF.

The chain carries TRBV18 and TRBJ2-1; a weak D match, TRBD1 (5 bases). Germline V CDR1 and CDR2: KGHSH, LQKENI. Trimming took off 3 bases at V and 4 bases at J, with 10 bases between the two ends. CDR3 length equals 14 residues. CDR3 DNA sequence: TGTGCCAGCTCACCTCCGGACATTTACAATGAGCAGTTCTTC. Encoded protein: CASSPPDIYNEQFF.

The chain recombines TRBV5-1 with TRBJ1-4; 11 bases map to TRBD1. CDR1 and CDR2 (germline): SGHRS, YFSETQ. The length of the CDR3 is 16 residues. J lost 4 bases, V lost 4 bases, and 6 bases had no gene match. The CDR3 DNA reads TGCGCCAGCAGCCTCGGACAGGGGGCGAGTAATGAAAAACTGTTTTTT. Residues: CASSLGQGASNEKLFF.

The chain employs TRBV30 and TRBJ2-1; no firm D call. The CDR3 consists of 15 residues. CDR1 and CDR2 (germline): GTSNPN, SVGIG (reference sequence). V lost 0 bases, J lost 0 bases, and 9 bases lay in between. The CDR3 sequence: CAWSVRRSSYNEQFF. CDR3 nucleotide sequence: TGTGCCTGGAGTGTGAGGCGGAGCTCCTACAATGAGCAGTTCTTC.

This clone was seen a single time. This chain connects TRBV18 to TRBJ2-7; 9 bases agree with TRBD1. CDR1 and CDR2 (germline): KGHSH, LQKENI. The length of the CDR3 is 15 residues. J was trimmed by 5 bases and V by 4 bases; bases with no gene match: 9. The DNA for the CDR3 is TGTGCCAGCTCACTAACACAGGGGGCGCAAAACGAGCAGTACTTC. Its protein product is CASSLTQGAQNEQYF.

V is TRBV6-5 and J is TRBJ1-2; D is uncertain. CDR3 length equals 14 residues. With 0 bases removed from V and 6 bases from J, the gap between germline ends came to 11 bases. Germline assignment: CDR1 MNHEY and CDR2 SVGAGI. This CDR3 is CASSYSMRDDGYTF. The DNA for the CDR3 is TGTGCCAGCAGTTACTCGATGAGGGATGATGGCTACACCTTC.

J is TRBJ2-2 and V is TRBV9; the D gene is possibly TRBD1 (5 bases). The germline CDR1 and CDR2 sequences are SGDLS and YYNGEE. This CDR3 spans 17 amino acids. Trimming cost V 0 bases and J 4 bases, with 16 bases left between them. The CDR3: CASSVVQGAIGTGELFF. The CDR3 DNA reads TGTGCCAGCAGCGTAGTCCAGGGCGCGATCGGCACCGGGGAGCTGTTTTTT.

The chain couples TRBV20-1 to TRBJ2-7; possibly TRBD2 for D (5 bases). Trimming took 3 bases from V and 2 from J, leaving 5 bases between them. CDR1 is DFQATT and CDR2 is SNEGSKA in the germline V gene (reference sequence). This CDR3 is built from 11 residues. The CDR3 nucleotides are TGCAGTGCTAGGGAGGCCTACGAGCAGTACTTC. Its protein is CSAREAYEQYF.

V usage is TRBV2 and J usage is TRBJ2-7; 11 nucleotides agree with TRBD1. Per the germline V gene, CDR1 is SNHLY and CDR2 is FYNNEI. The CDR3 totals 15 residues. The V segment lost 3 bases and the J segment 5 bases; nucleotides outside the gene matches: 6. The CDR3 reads CASSDRDRGFHEQYF. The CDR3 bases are TGTGCCAGCAGTGACCGGGACAGGGGGTTCCACGAGCAGTACTTC.

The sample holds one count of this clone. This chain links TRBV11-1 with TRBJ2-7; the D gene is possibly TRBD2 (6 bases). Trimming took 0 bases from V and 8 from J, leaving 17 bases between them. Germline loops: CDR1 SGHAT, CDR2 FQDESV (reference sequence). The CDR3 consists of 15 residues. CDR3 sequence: CASSLARGIAMKQYF. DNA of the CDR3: TGTGCCAGCAGCTTAGCTCGGGGGATAGCTATGAAGCAGTACTTC. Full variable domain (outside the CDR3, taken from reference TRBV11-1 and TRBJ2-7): EAEVAQSPRYKITEKSQAVAFWCDPISGHATLYWYRQILGQGPELLVQFQDESVVDDSQLPKDRFSAERLKGVDSTLKIQPAELGDSAMYLCASSLARGIAMKQYFGPGTRLTVT.

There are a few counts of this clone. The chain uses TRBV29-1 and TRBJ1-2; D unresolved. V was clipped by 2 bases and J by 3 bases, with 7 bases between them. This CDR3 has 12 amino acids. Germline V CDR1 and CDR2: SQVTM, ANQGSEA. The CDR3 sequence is CSVEPGDYGYTF. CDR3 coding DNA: TGCAGCGTTGAACCCGGAGACTATGGCTACACCTTC.